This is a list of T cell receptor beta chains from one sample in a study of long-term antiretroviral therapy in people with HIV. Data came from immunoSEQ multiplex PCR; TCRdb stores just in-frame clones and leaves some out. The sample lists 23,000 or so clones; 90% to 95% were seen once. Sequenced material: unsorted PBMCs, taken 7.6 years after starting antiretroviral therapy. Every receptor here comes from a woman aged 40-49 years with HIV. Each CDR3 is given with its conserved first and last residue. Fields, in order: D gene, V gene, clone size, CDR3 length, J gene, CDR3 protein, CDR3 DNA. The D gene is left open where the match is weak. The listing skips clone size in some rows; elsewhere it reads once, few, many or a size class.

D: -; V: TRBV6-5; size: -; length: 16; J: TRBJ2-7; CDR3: CASSYHGRLSHYEQYF; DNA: TGTGCCAGCAGTTACCATGGCAGGCTATCACACTACGAGCAGTACTTC
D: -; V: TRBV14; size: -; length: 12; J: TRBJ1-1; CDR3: CASSPRGLEAFF; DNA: TGTGCCAGCAGCCCGAGGGGACTCGAAGCTTTCTTT
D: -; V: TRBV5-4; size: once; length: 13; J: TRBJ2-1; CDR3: CASSLAGRHEQFF; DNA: TGTGCCAGCAGCTTGGCAGGGAGACATGAGCAGTTCTTC
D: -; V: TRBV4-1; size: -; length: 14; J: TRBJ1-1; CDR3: CASSQDLGGTEAFF; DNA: TGCGCCAGCAGCCAAGATCTCGGGGGGACTGAAGCTTTCTTT
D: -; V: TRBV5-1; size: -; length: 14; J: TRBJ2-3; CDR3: CASSLVSDTDTQYF; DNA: TGCGCCAGCAGCTTGGTGTCGGACACAGATACGCAGTATTTT
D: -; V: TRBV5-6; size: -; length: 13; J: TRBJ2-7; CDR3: CASSLGPAYEQYF; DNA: TGTGCCAGCAGCTTGGGGCCCGCATACGAGCAGTACTTC
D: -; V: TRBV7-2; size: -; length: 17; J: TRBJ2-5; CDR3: CASSLDDRTIGQETQYF; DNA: TGTGCCAGCAGCTTAGACGATAGGACAATAGGCCAAGAGACCCAGTACTTC
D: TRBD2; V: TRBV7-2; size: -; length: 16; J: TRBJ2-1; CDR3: CASSLVAAGGRGEQFF; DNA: TGTGCCAGCAGCTTAGTAGCAGCGGGGGGGCGCGGTGAGCAGTTCTTC
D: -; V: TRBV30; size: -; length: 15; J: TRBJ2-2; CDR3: CAWSPNWGPVGELFF; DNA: TGTGCCTGGAGCCCCAATTGGGGGCCGGTCGGGGAGCTGTTTTTT
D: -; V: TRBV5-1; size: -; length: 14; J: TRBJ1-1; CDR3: CASSLSSPNTEAFF; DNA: TGCGCCAGCAGCTTGTCTTCCCCGAACACTGAAGCTTTCTTT
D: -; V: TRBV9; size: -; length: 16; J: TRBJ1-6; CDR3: CASSGKGGSYNSPLHF; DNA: TGTGCCAGCAGCGGTAAGGGGGGCTCCTATAATTCACCCCTCCACTTT
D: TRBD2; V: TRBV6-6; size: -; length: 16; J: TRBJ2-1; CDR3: CASSPRRGETGNEQFF; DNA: TGTGCCAGCAGCCCTCGCCGGGGGGAGACGGGGAATGAGCAGTTCTTC
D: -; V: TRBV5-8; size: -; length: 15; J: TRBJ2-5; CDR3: CASSSLWTSLGTQYF; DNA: TGTGCCAGCAGCTCCCTGTGGACTTCTCTGGGGACCCAGTACTTC